This T cell receptor beta chain was captured in a study of T cells after yellow fever vaccination. General observations from the study: It was a weaker secondary response, yet one that peaked faster, at day 5 versus 15.

TCRdb independently ran MiXCR on the 5' RACE reads; one entry per CDR3 protein. The sample lists under 200,000 distinct CDR3 sequences, 8% to 13% seen once, with about 38% in the top ten. This clonotype was detected only a few times. The antigen is not known. This TCR was recovered from a young man who received the YFV17D yellow fever vaccine. Specimen: CD8+ T cells sorted from PBMCs, collected 15 days after the yellow fever booster vaccination.

Here the CDR3 reads CASSQSPGALYGYTF. The DNA for the CDR3 is TGCGCCAGCAGCCAATCGCCCGGGGCCCTCTATGGCTACACCTTC. J is TRBJ1-2 and V is TRBV4-1; D perhaps matches TRBD1 (5 bases). CDR1 and CDR2 (germline): MGHRA, YSYEKL. This CDR3 has 15 amino acids. V shed 2 bases and J shed 4 bases, with 14 bases lying between them.